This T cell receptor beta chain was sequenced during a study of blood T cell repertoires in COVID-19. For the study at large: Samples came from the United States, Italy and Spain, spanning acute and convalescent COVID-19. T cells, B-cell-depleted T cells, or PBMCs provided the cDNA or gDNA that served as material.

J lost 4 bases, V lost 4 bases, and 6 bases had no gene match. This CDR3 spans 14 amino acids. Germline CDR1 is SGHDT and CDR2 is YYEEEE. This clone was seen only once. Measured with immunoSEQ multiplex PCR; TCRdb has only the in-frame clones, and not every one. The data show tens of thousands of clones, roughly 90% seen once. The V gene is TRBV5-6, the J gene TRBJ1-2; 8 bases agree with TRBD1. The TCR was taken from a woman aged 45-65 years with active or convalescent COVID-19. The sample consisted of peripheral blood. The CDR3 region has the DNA TGTGCCAGCAGCAAAGGACAGGGCGGCTATGGCTACACCTTC. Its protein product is CASSKGQGGYGYTF.